Each of the 24 T cell receptor beta chains below was sequenced from the same sample in a study of shared clonotypes between healthy human individuals. TCRdb keeps only in-frame clones here, not all; method: immunoSEQ multiplex PCR. The profile shows over 850,000 clones, roughly 74% of them singletons. Sequencing was carried out using memory CD4+ T cells from PBMCs. This sample's subset: CD45RA-negative fraction. These receptors all stem from a man aged 18-30 years in good health. Some clones in this sample may be carry-over from other donors' samples.

This clone has a count of ten or more. The rearrangement links TRBV25-1 to TRBJ2-7, with 11 bases identical to TRBD2. Per the germline V gene, CDR1 is MGHDK and CDR2 is SYGVNS. The CDR3 is made up of 14 amino acids. V trimming: 4 bases; J trimming: 5 bases; junction bases outside the gene matches: 4. The CDR3 coding sequence is TGTGCCAGCAGTGTAGCGGGAGGGCCCCACGAGCAGTACTTC. It specifies CASSVAGGPHEQYF.

This clone was detected once. V and J are TRBV5-4 and TRBJ2-5; 7 bases line up with TRBD2. Germline V gives CDR1 SGHNT, CDR2 YYREEE (reference sequence). J was trimmed by 4 bases and V by 4 bases; bases with no gene match: 10. The CDR3 is made up of 15 amino acids. The DNA for the CDR3 is TGTGCCAGCAGCCGTCAGATAGCGGGTGGAGAGACCCAGTACTTC. Protein sequence: CASSRQIAGGETQYF.

The DNA for the CDR3 is TGCGCCAGCAGCTTTATGGGACAGGTAACCTACGAGCAGTACTTC. Its protein is CASSFMGQVTYEQYF. This chain links TRBV5-1 with TRBJ2-7; 8 bases agree with TRBD1. CDR1 and CDR2 from the germline V gene are SGHRS and YFSETQ. The V gene end was trimmed by 2 bases and the J gene end by 2 bases; junction bases not matched to a gene: 6. CDR3 length: 15 amino acids.

The rearrangement links TRBV9 to TRBJ2-5; D is possibly TRBD1 (6 bases). The V end lost 5 bases, the J end lost 5 bases, and 19 bases lay between the germline ends. Per germline, CDR1 SGDLS and CDR2 YYNGEE. The CDR3 covers 15 residues. The DNA of the CDR3 is TGTGCCAGCAGTGCGTTCAGGGGTGGAATGGAGACCCAGTACTTC. This sequence encodes CASSAFRGGMETQYF.

This clone has a single count. CDR3 residues: CASSQGQGWSVEAFF. CDR3 bases: TGCGCCAGCAGCCAAGGGCAGGGGTGGAGCGTGGAAGCTTTCTTT. V is TRBV4-1 and J is TRBJ1-1, with D possibly matching TRBD1 (6 bases). Germline CDR1 reads MGHRA; CDR2 reads YSYEKL. V was trimmed by 1 base and J by 8 bases, leaving 17 bases between them. The CDR3 length is 15 residues.

The V call is TRBV7-9, the J call TRBJ2-1; D gene uncertain. Per the germline V gene, CDR1 is SEHNR and CDR2 is FQNEAQ (reference sequence). CDR3 size: 17 residues. Trimming shortened V by 1 base and J by 7 bases, and 20 bases separated the two germline ends. The CDR3, as DNA: TGTGCCAGCAGCTTAGGTCTTGCAGGCGCGACCCAAAATGAGCAGTTCTTC. Protein sequence: CASSLGLAGATQNEQFF. The entire variable domain, with the rest obtained from reference TRBV7-9 and TRBJ2-1, is as follows: DTGVSQNPRHKITKRGQNVTFRCDPISEHNRLYWYRQTLGQGPEFLTYFQNEAQLEKSRLLSDRFSAERPKGSFSTLEIQRTEQGDSAMYLCASSLGLAGATQNEQFFGPGTRLTVL.

This clone was observed a handful of times. The chain employs TRBV6-1 and TRBJ2-7; D may be TRBD1 or TRBD2 (5 bases each). Trimming pared 3 bases from V and 6 bases from J, leaving 9 bases between. The CDR3 runs to 12 residues. The germline V gene has CDR1 MNHNS and CDR2 SASEGT. CDR3 amino acids: CASSEERGEQYF. CDR3 nucleotides: TGTGCCAGCAGTGAGGAGAGGGGCGAGCAGTACTTC.

The CDR3: CASSAWTGVTYEQYF. The DNA for the CDR3 is TGTGCCAGCAGTGCCTGGACAGGGGTGACCTACGAGCAGTACTTC. This rearrangement joins TRBV28 to TRBJ2-7, with 9 bases fitting TRBD1. This CDR3 has 15 amino acids. The V segment lost 5 bases and the J segment 2 bases; nucleotides outside the gene matches: 7. Germline V lookup: CDR1 MDHEN, CDR2 SYDVKM.

V gene TRBV28 combines with J gene TRBJ2-1; D not certain. V was clipped by 6 bases and J by 3 bases, with 18 bases between them. The V gene's germline CDR1 is MDHEN and CDR2 SYDVKM. The CDR3 spans 16 residues. The CDR3 sequence: CASRSPSATHYNEQFF. The CDR3 DNA follows: TGTGCCAGCAGATCTCCCTCTGCCACCCACTACAATGAGCAGTTCTTC.

The V call is TRBV2, the J call TRBJ2-1, with TRBD1 identical over 8 bases. This CDR3 comprises 15 residues. CDR1 SNHLY and CDR2 FYNNEI come from the germline V gene. V lost 6 bases and J lost 5; bases outside the gene matches: 9. The CDR3: CASRWTGQGNNEQFF. For the CDR3, the DNA is TGTGCCAGCAGATGGACAGGGCAGGGAAACAATGAGCAGTTCTTC.

This chain joins TRBV11-1 and TRBJ1-1; 9 nucleotides match TRBD1. Germline lookup yields CDR1 SGHAT and CDR2 FQDESV (reference sequence). J gave up 12 bases and V 5 bases, and 7 bases lay outside the gene matches. This CDR3 comprises 12 residues. CDR3 sequence (DNA): TGTGCCAGCAGCCGGGGACAGGGTGTAACTTTCTTT. This sequence encodes CASSRGQGVTFF.

The V and J genes are TRBV19 and TRBJ1-5; 10 bases are a match to TRBD1. Trimming took 0 bases from V and 0 from J; bases not matched to a gene: 8. CDR3 length: 19 amino acids. Germline lookup yields CDR1 LNHDA and CDR2 SQIVND (reference sequence). The CDR3 region has the DNA TGTGCCAGTAGTATAGACCCCGGGACAGGGGATTATAGCAATCAGCCCCAGCATTTT. Amino acids: CASSIDPGTGDYSNQPQHF.

This clone showed up just a few times. The gene calls are TRBV4-1 and TRBJ2-1; 12 nucleotides align to TRBD2. CDR1 and CDR2 from the germline V gene are MGHRA and YSYEKL. The CDR3 is 18 amino acids. With V trimmed by 6 bases and J by 7 bases, 16 bases remained unmatched. The CDR3 spells CASRPSSGRAKGVNEQFF. The CDR3 DNA is TGCGCCAGCAGACCCTCTAGCGGGAGGGCCAAGGGTGTGAATGAGCAGTTCTTC.

The gene calls are TRBV2 and TRBJ2-5; TRBD2 agrees at 8 bases. The CDR3 runs to 13 residues. Per the germline V gene, CDR1 is SNHLY and CDR2 is FYNNEI. J gave up 6 bases and V 10 bases, and 10 bases lay outside the gene matches. The CDR3: CATQRELGKTQYF. The DNA for the CDR3 is TGTGCCACTCAGCGGGAGTTGGGAAAGACCCAGTACTTC.

Remarks on this clone: The missing conserved phenylalanine or tryptophan at the end of this CDR3 makes a read error likely. No DNA is shown, since the ends of the CDR3 on it are uncertain; the CDR3 is the one TCRdb lists. V usage is TRBV6-1 and J usage is TRBJ2-2; the D call in the table, TRBD2, was not verified against the DNA. The V gene's germline CDR1 is MNHNS and CDR2 SASEGT. The CDR3 length is 12 residues, termini included. The chain's CDR3 is CASSGSFGEARM.

This clone was seen a few times. DNA for the CDR3: TGTGCCAGCAGCCAAACAGAGGCCGGGGAGCTGTTTTTT. Translated: CASSQTEAGELFF. V usage is TRBV4-2 and J usage is TRBJ2-2; no clear D. The CDR3 loop spans 13 amino acids. Between the trimmed V and J ends, which lost 2 bases and 6 bases, there was a span of 7 bases. Per germline, CDR1 LGHNA and CDR2 YNFKEQ.

A note on this clone: This clone may be a read error of a much larger clone one base away. V is TRBV5-8 and J is TRBJ2-3; 8 nucleotides match TRBD2. This CDR3 has 14 amino acids. After removal of 4 bases from V and 1 base from J, the junction contained 2 bases not matched to a gene. CDR1 and CDR2 from the germline V gene are SGHTS and YDEGEE. The CDR3 protein is CASSTTSGTDTQYF. CDR3 nucleotides: TGTGCCAGCAGCACGACTAGCGGCACAGATACGCAGTATTTT. Filled out from reference TRBV5-8 and TRBJ2-3, the complete variable domain reads EAGVTQSPTHLIKTRGQQATLRCSPISGHTSVYWYQQALGLGLQFLLWYDEGEERNRGNFPPRFSGRQFPNYSSELNVNALELEDSALYLCASSTTSGTDTQYFGPGTRLTVL.

In DNA, the CDR3 is TGCGCCAGCAGCCAAGATCAGTGGTCGACTTCCGAGCAGTACTTC. It codes for CASSQDQWSTSEQYF. V and J are TRBV4-3 and TRBJ2-7; no clear D. CDR1 and CDR2 (germline): LGHNA, YSLEER. Trimming pared 0 bases from V and 6 bases from J, leaving 15 bases between. The CDR3 totals 15 residues.

Here the CDR3 DNA reads TGTGCCAGTAGTGAAGGCCGGGAGGTGGGCAATCAGCCCCAGCATTTT. Amino acids: CASSEGREVGNQPQHF. The chain is built from TRBV19 and TRBJ1-5; D gene unclear. The CDR3 runs to 16 residues. In germline, CDR1 is LNHDA, CDR2 SQIVND (reference sequence). Trimming removed 5 bases from V and 2 bases from J, with 16 bases in between.

In the case of this clone: This sample includes further DNA sequences coding for the same CDR3. The chain couples TRBV10-3 to TRBJ1-2; 8 nucleotides line up with TRBD1. CDR1 and CDR2 from the germline V gene are ENHRY and SYGVKD. The CDR3 is made up of 13 amino acids. V lost 3 bases and J lost 5; bases outside the gene matches: 2. The CDR3 DNA follows: TGTGCCATCAGTGAACAGGGGGGGTATGGCTACACCTTC. Translation gives CAISEQGGYGYTF.

This clone was detected once. The chain is built from TRBV5-1 and TRBJ2-5; no firm D call. The CDR3 is 12 amino acids. The germline CDR1 and CDR2 sequences are SGHRS and YFSETQ. The V and J ends lost 4 bases and 5 bases respectively, with 9 bases between them. In DNA, the CDR3 is TGCGCCAGCAGCACAATGGCGGAGACCCAGTACTTC. This gives the protein CASSTMAETQYF.

About this clone: The sample has other DNA sequences that encode this CDR3 too. The rearrangement joins TRBV7-9 to TRBJ2-6, with 8 bases identical to TRBD1. The V segment lost 5 bases and the J segment 0 bases; nucleotides outside the gene matches: 6. This CDR3 has 17 residues. CDR1 is SEHNR and CDR2 is FQNEAQ in the germline V gene (reference sequence). CDR3 sequence reads: CASSPGQGRSGANVLTF. In DNA form, the CDR3 reads TGTGCCAGCAGCCCCGGACAGGGCCGCTCTGGGGCCAACGTCCTGACTTTC.

This clone has a single count. V usage is TRBV10-1 and J usage is TRBJ2-1; D is uncertain. V was pared by 3 bases and J by 10 bases, with 13 bases between. The germline gives CDR1 WNHNN, CDR2 SYGVQD (reference sequence). The CDR3 has 13 residues. CDR3: CASSDPGRVEQFF. The CDR3 region has the DNA TGCGCCAGCAGTGACCCCGGCCGCGTGGAGCAGTTCTTC.

As concerns this clone: One base away lies a much larger clone, so this may be a sequencing read error. This same CDR3 is encoded by further DNA sequences in the sample. The chain recombines TRBV29-1 with TRBJ2-5, with D possibly being TRBD1 (6 bases). The V gene's germline CDR1 is SQVTM and CDR2 ANQGSEA. V lost 4 bases to trimming and J lost 1 base, with 7 bases between them. The CDR3 totals 12 residues. The CDR3 bases are TGCAGCGTTGTCAGGGGCCAAGAGACCCAGTACTTC. This sequence encodes CSVVRGQETQYF.